In its sample, the clone carrying this T cell receptor (beta chain) was seen a few times. As yet, its antigen is unknown. At one of its ends the junction is not consistent with the germline gene, which may arise from a read error. This entry comes from a study of CD8 T cells in ankylosing spondylitis. Quantitative 5'-RACE with molecular barcodes produced the TCR beta libraries. TCRdb reanalysed the 5' RACE reads using MiXCR and keeps one entry per CDR3 protein. The table shows 450,000 to 550,000 distinct CDR3 sequences, with roughly 5% occurring only once. Germline CDR1 LGHDT, CDR2 YNNKEL (reference sequence). The CDR3 is made up of 17 amino acids. Study findings and constraints: In the blood and synovial fluid of reactive arthritis, some motif variants had been previously reported. About 8 highly homologous variants made up a TCR beta motif, and this motif appeared characteristic of ankylosing spondylitis blood. Within peripheral blood, clones linked to disease were CD8+ and relatively rare.

The sequence was collected from a male donor with ankylosing spondylitis. Specimen: blood, either unsorted or a sorted T cell fraction (not recorded which). The chain uses TRBV3-1 and TRBJ1-5, with D possibly TRBD1 on 6 matching bases. The CDR3, as DNA: TGTGCCTGCAGCCAAGATCAGGGGAGACTAGACAATCAGCCCCAGCATTTT. Protein product: CACSQDQGRLDNQPQHF.